These 25 T cell receptor beta chains came from one sample sequenced in a study of regulatory T cells in long-lasting Graves disease. In building TCR beta libraries, iRepertoire HTBI primers were used together with Arm-PCR of CDR3 regions. Each CDR3 protein gets one entry after TCRdb re-called the multiplex PCR reads with MiXCR. The profile covers about 500,000 distinct CDR3 sequences, with roughly 17% appearing a single time and 12% taken by the ten largest. Described time point: newly diagnosed GD, antithyroid drugs for less than 3 months. TCR sequences were obtained from RNA taken from PBMCs. These data are also associated with another study on T cells in Graves' hyperthyroidism and ophthalmopathy.

Here the sequenced sample was peripheral blood mononuclear cells (PBMCs), taken at new diagnosis, from a patient treated with antithyroid drugs. The source is a man between 35 and 55 years old with Graves disease.

V is TRBV5-8 and J is TRBJ2-3; tentatively, D is TRBD1 or TRBD2 (5 bases each). CDR3 length: 13 amino acids. Germline CDR1 is SGHTS and CDR2 is YDEGEE. V lost 4 bases to trimming and J lost 4 bases, with 10 bases between them. CDR3 amino acids: CASSARGPDTQYF. The CDR3 DNA sequence: TGTGCCAGCAGCGCCCGGGGACCAGATACGCAGTATTTT.

Only a few counts were recorded for this clonotype. This chain uses TRBV20-1 with TRBJ2-1; 7 bases are shared with TRBD2. CDR3 length: 14 amino acids. Germline trimming cut 5 bases from V and 4 bases from J; bases unmatched to any gene: 8. Germline lookup yields CDR1 DFQATT and CDR2 SNEGSKA (reference sequence). As DNA, the CDR3 is TGCAGTGCTCCTCCTAGCGGAGCATACAATGAGCAGTTCTTC. Its translation: CSAPPSGAYNEQFF.

There are many counts of this clonotype. The rearrangement joins TRBV28 to TRBJ2-1; D is undetermined. V gave up 4 bases and J gave up 6 bases, with 10 bases separating them. The CDR3 loop spans 13 amino acids. Per germline, CDR1 MDHEN and CDR2 SYDVKM. The CDR3 reads CASSYDGANEQFF. CDR3 DNA sequence: TGTGCCAGCAGTTATGACGGAGCCAATGAGCAGTTCTTC.

This clonotype showed up many times. The J gene is TRBJ2-7, the V gene TRBV20-1; no firm D call. This CDR3 spans 12 amino acids. The V gene's germline CDR1 is DFQATT and CDR2 SNEGSKA (reference sequence). Trimming removed 3 bases from V and 2 bases from J, with 8 bases in between. Here the CDR3 DNA reads TGCAGTGCTAGGGACGGCCCCTACGAGCAGTACTTC. This translates into CSARDGPYEQYF.

This clonotype was counted a few times. The J gene is TRBJ2-3, the V gene TRBV24-1; D is perhaps TRBD2 (5 bases). This CDR3 comprises 15 residues. The ends were cut back, 1 base at V and 2 bases at J, with 9 bases in the middle. CDR1 is KGHDR, CDR2 SFDVKD, per germline. The DNA of the CDR3 is TGTGCCACCAGTGATTTTGGACTCTCCACAGATACGCAGTATTTT. Its protein product is CATSDFGLSTDTQYF.

The V gene is TRBV6-1, the J gene TRBJ2-7; D remains unclear. This CDR3 has 12 residues. Germline CDR1 is MNHNS and CDR2 is SASEGT. With 7 bases removed from V and 4 bases from J, the gap between germline ends came to 11 bases. The CDR3, as DNA: TGTGCCAGCACCGGACGCCGATACGAGCAGTACTTC. This sequence encodes CASTGRRYEQYF.

As to this clonotype: Only one base separates this from a far larger clonotype, so it likely reflects a read error. The genes are TRBV5-6 and TRBJ2-5, with 10 bases that match TRBD1. Germline V CDR1 and CDR2: SGHDT, YYEEEE. The CDR3 is 16 residues long. Germline trimming cut 9 bases from V and 11 bases from J; bases unmatched to any gene: 22. CDR3 region: CATSDFGQGVGNEQYF. The CDR3 nucleotides read TGTGCCACCAGTGATTTCGGACAGGGGGTCGGCAATGAGCAGTACTTC. The whole variable domain, remainder taken from reference TRBV5-6 and TRBJ2-5, is DAGVTQSPTHLIKTRGQQVTLRCSPKSGHDTVSWYQQALGQGPQFIFQYYEEEERQRGNFPDRFSGHQFPNYSSELNVNALLLGDSALYLCATSDFGQGVGNEQYFGPGTRLLVL.

This clonotype was observed at least ten times. The genes are TRBV11-2 and TRBJ2-1; the match to TRBD2 covers 7 bases. The V gene's germline CDR1 is SGHAT and CDR2 FQNNGV. Trimming removed 5 bases from V and 5 bases from J; junction bases left unmatched: 12. The CDR3 runs 16 residues. The CDR3 here is CASSRGGGGPNNEQFF. The CDR3 nucleotides read TGTGCCAGCAGCCGCGGGGGAGGTGGTCCAAACAATGAGCAGTTCTTC.

In this sample, this clonotype turned up many times. The J gene is TRBJ2-5, the V gene TRBV5-1, with D possibly being TRBD1 or TRBD2 (5 bases each). The germline V gene encodes CDR1 SGHRS and CDR2 YFSETQ. This CDR3 has 13 residues. The germline V and J ends were trimmed by 4 bases and 2 bases, with 9 bases remaining between them. The CDR3 region has the DNA TGCGCCAGCAGCACGGGACCTCAAGAGACCCAGTACTTC. This sequence encodes CASSTGPQETQYF. The complete variable domain, with remaining parts taken from reference TRBV5-1 and TRBJ2-5, reads KAGVTQTPRYLIKTRGQQVTLSCSPISGHRSVSWYQQTPGQGLQFLFEYFSETQRNKGNFPGRFSGRQFSNSRSEMNVSTLELGDSALYLCASSTGPQETQYFGPGTRLLVL.

This clonotype was detected many times. This rearrangement joins TRBV6-2 or TRBV6-3 to TRBJ2-7; D possibly corresponds to TRBD1 (5 bases). V was trimmed by 5 bases and J by 3 bases, leaving 8 bases between them. This CDR3 contains 12 residues. Germline V CDR1 and CDR2: MNHEY, SVGEGT. DNA of the CDR3: TGTGCCAGCAGTAGACAGTACTACGAGCAGTACTTC. Protein sequence: CASSRQYYEQYF.

This clonotype was seen a handful of times. The chain links TRBV9 to TRBJ2-1; a weak D match, TRBD2 (5 bases). Germline CDR1 and CDR2: SGDLS and YYNGEE. V was clipped by 3 bases and J by 9 bases, with 19 bases between them. The CDR3 spans 15 residues. For the CDR3, the DNA is TGTGCCAGCAGCGCCTTCAGAGAGGGCAAGGGTGAGCAGTTCTTC. This codes for CASSAFREGKGEQFF. The full variable domain, rest sourced from reference TRBV9 and TRBJ2-1, is DSGVTQTPKHLITATGQRVTLRCSPRSGDLSVYWYQQSLDQGLQFLIQYYNGEERAKGNILERFSAQQFPDLHSELNLSSLELGDSALYFCASSAFREGKGEQFFGPGTRLTVL.

This clonotype has a count of ten or more. The chain has TRBV24-1 and TRBJ2-2; D is undetermined. The V gene's germline CDR1 is KGHDR and CDR2 SFDVKD. CDR3 length: 14 residues. Trimming shortened V by 8 bases and J by 4 bases, and 13 bases separated the two germline ends. CDR3 amino acids: CATKSSASTGELFF. CDR3 DNA sequence: TGTGCCACCAAGAGCAGTGCAAGCACCGGGGAGCTGTTTTTT.

The chain uses TRBV30 and TRBJ1-1; D is undetermined. V lost 4 bases and J lost 6, with 9 bases in between. The CDR3 covers 11 residues. Germline CDR1 reads GTSNPN; CDR2 reads SVGIG (reference sequence). In nucleotides, the CDR3 is TGTGCCTGGATGCACCGCTCTGAAGCTTTCTTT. It encodes CAWMHRSEAFF.

This chain uses TRBV11-2 with TRBJ2-2, with 10 bases lining up with TRBD1. The CDR3 spans 14 residues. CDR1 is SGHAT, CDR2 FQNNGV, per germline. Unmatched junction bases numbered 5, after V lost 8 bases and J lost 5 bases. CDR3: CASHRTGGTGELFF. CDR3 DNA: TGTGCCAGCCACCGGACAGGGGGGACCGGGGAGCTGTTTTTT. The full variable domain, in which reference TRBV11-2 and TRBJ2-2 provide the parts outside the CDR3, is EAGVAQSPRYKIIEKRQSVAFWCNPISGHATLYWYQQILGQGPKLLIQFQNNGVVDDSQLPKDRFSAERLKGVDSTLKIQPAKLEDSAVYLCASHRTGGTGELFFGEGSRLTVL.

This clonotype occurred a few times. V gene TRBV7-3 combines with J gene TRBJ2-6; D is unresolved. The length of the CDR3 is 16 residues. CDR1 is SGHTA and CDR2 is FQGTGA in the germline V gene. Trimming removed 3 bases at V and 0 bases at J, with 9 bases between. CDR3 in amino acids: CASSLDSTSGANVLTF. CDR3 in DNA: TGTGCCAGCAGCTTGGATAGTACCTCTGGGGCCAACGTCCTGACTTTC.

CDR3 loop: CSADIYREQFF. Written as DNA, the CDR3 is TGCAGTGCAGACATTTATAGGGAGCAGTTCTTC. The chain links TRBV20-1 to TRBJ2-1; no firm D call. Germline CDR1 is DFQATT and CDR2 is SNEGSKA (reference sequence). CDR3 length: 11 residues. Trimming left V 6 bases short and J 10 bases short, with 13 bases between.

This clonotype was picked up a small number of times. A read error is possible here, since a much larger clone lies one base away. The chain uses TRBV3-1 and TRBJ2-7; 8 bases are a match to TRBD2. The CDR3 covers 15 residues. Germline CDR1 reads LGHDT; CDR2 reads YNNKEL (reference sequence). After removal of 4 bases from V and 0 bases from J, the junction contained 5 bases not matched to a gene. DNA for the CDR3: TGTGCCAGCAGCCTCAGGACTAGCTACTCCTACGAGCAGTACTTC. Translation: CASSLRTSYSYEQYF.

The CDR3 DNA follows: TGCAGCGCCGGGAACGCGCGGAGTAGCGGGAGGTTCGACGAGCAGTACTTC. Translating it yields CSAGNARSSGRFDEQYF. The chain is built from TRBV29-1 and TRBJ2-7; 10 nucleotides agree with TRBD2. Germline CDR1 is SQVTM and CDR2 is ANQGSEA. V lost 7 bases to trimming and J lost 5 bases; unmatched junction nucleotides: 20. The CDR3 runs to 17 residues.

In its sample, this clonotype was seen many times. The chain carries TRBV29-1 and TRBJ2-5; D is unclear. The CDR3 has 11 residues. Germline V lookup: CDR1 SQVTM, CDR2 ANQGSEA. The V end lost 1 base, the J end lost 5 bases, and 5 bases lay between the germline ends. The CDR3 reads CSVEVLETQYF. The DNA of the CDR3 is TGCAGCGTTGAAGTATTGGAGACCCAGTACTTC.

V and J are TRBV6-1 and TRBJ1-6; a weak D match, TRBD1 (5 bases). The CDR3 contains 13 residues. Germline values: CDR1 MNHNS, CDR2 SASEGT. V lost 6 bases to trimming and J lost 9 bases, with 12 bases between them. The CDR3 DNA sequence: TGTGCCAGCAGACAGGTCGGTGCTTCACCCCTCCACTTT. Protein: CASRQVGASPLHF.

The chain links TRBV9 to TRBJ2-2; TRBD2 aligns across 8 bases. From germline, CDR1 is SGDLS and CDR2 YYNGEE. CDR3 length: 17 amino acids. Germline trimming cut 0 bases from V and 4 bases from J; bases unmatched to any gene: 8. CDR3: CASSVANSGIFTGELFF. The CDR3 coding sequence is TGTGCCAGCAGCGTAGCTAATAGCGGGATCTTCACCGGGGAGCTGTTTTTT.

The rearrangement uses TRBV7-9 and TRBJ2-2; the D gene is possibly TRBD1 (5 bases). Between the trimmed V and J ends, which lost 5 bases and 2 bases, there was a span of 9 bases. The length of the CDR3 is 14 residues. Germline values: CDR1 SEHNR, CDR2 FQNEAQ (reference sequence). CDR3 sequence: CASSPQGNTGELFF. The CDR3 DNA follows: TGTGCCAGCAGCCCTCAGGGTAACACCGGGGAGCTGTTTTTT. Drawing the rest from reference TRBV7-9 and TRBJ2-2, the complete variable domain is DTGVSQNPRHKITKRGQNVTFRCDPISEHNRLYWYRQTLGQGPEFLTYFQNEAQLEKSRLLSDRFSAERPKGSFSTLEIQRTEQGDSAMYLCASSPQGNTGELFFGEGSRLTVL.

This clonotype was counted between two and nine times. J is TRBJ2-2 and V is TRBV27, with D uncertain. Germline CDR1 MNHEY, CDR2 SMNVEV (reference sequence). Trimming removed 2 bases at V and 5 bases at J, with 18 bases between. There are 17 residues in the CDR3. The CDR3 DNA reads as TGTGCCAGCAGTTTAACCCCCCGGGTGGGCCCTACCGGGGAGCTGTTTTTT. Amino acid sequence: CASSLTPRVGPTGELFF.

Regarding this clonotype: One end of the junction is discordant with germline, which a read error may explain. The chain has TRBV20-1 and TRBJ1-5; a weak D match, TRBD1 (5 bases). The CDR3 totals 14 residues. CDR1 is DFQATT, CDR2 SNEGSKA, per germline (reference sequence). CDR3 in DNA: TGCAGCGCTAGAGATCAGCGGGGGACTCAGCCCCAGCATTTT. Translating it yields CSARDQRGTQPQHF.

In regard to this clonotype: Since a far larger clone is one base different, this is likely a read error. The rearrangement joins TRBV6-2 or TRBV6-3 to TRBJ1-2; 8 bases agree with TRBD1. The ends lost 5 bases at V and 6 bases at J; junction bases unmatched: 11. Germline assignment: CDR1 MNHEY and CDR2 SVGEGT. The CDR3 consists of 15 residues. The CDR3 loop is CASSESAAGGHGYTF. In nucleotides, the CDR3 is TGTGCCAGCAGTGAGTCGGCGGCAGGGGGCCATGGCTACACCTTC.